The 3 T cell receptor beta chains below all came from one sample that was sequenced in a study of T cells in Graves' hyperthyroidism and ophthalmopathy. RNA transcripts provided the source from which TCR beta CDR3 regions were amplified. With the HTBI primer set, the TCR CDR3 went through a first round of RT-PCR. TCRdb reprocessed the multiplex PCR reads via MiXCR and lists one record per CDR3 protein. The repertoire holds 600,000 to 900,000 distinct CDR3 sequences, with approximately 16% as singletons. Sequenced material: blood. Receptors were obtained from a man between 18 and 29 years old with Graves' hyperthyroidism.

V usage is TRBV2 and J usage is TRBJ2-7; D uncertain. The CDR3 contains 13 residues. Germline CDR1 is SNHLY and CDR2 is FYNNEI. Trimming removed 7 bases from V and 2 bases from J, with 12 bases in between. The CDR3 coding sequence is TGTGCCAGCAAACGGACGGACGCCTACGAGCAGTACTTC. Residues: CASKRTDAYEQYF.

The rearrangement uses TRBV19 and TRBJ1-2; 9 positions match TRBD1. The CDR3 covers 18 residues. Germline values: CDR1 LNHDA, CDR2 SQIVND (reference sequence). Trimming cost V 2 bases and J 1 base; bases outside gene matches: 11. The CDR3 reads CASSIKGQGISVNYGYTF. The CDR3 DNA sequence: TGTGCCAGTAGTATAAAAGGACAGGGGATTTCCGTTAACTATGGCTACACCTTC.

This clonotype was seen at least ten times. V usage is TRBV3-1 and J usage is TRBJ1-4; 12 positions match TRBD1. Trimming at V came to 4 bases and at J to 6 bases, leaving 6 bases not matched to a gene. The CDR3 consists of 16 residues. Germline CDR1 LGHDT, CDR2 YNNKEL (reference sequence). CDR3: CASSPGTGGRYEKLFF. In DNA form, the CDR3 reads TGTGCCAGCAGCCCCGGGACAGGGGGCAGGTATGAAAAACTGTTTTTT.